This TCR beta chain was sequenced for a study of T-cell reconstitution after alpha-beta-depleted transplantation in children. General study points: Expanded clones from the graft, numbering several hundred, reportedly supplied alpha-beta T cells about two months after transplant.

Per germline, CDR1 MDHEN and CDR2 SYDVKM. The CDR3 is made up of 14 amino acids. After removal of 7 bases from V and 3 bases from J, the junction contained 7 bases not matched to a gene. This clonotype occurred a few times. Its antigen remains unidentified. Researchers prepared the TCRbeta library using unique molecular identifiers, the study reports. TCRdb re-called the PCR reads through MiXCR, storing one row per CDR3 protein. The sample carries some 840,000 distinct CDR3 sequences, roughly 15% recorded once. The V call is TRBV28, the J call TRBJ2-7; 9 bases match TRBD1. The input for sequencing was PBMCs, mostly from graft donor cells, taken 360 days after TCRalphabeta/CD19-depleted stem cell transplant. The clonotype comes from a male patient younger than 18 who had a stem cell transplant for acute lymphoblastic leukemia, so the T cells may come from the graft donor. This CDR3 is CASIGTGRRYEQYF. CDR3 in DNA: TGTGCCAGCATTGGGACAGGGAGGCGCTACGAGCAGTACTTC.